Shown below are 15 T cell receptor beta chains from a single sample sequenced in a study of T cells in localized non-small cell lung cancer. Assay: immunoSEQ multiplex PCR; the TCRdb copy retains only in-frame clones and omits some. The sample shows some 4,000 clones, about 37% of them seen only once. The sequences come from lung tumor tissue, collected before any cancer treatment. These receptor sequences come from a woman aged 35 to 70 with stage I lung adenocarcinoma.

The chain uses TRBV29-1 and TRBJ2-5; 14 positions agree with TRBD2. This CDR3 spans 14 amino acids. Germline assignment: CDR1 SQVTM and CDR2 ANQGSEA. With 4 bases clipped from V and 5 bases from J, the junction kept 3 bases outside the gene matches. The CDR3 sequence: CSVGLAGGWETQYF. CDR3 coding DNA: TGCAGCGTTGGACTAGCGGGAGGGTGGGAGACCCAGTACTTC.

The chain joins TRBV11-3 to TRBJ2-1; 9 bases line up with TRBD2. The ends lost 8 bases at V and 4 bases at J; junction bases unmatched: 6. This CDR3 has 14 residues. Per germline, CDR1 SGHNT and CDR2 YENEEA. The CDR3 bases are TGTGCCAGCTGGGGACTAGCAAGTTACAATGAGCAGTTCTTC. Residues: CASWGLASYNEQFF.

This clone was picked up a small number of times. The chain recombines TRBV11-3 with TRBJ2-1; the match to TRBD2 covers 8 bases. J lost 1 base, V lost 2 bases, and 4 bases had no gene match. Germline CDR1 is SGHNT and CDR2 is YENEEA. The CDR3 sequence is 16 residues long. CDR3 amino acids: CASSLSLAGSYNEQFF. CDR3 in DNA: TGTGCCAGCAGCTTATCCTTAGCGGGGTCCTACAATGAGCAGTTCTTC.

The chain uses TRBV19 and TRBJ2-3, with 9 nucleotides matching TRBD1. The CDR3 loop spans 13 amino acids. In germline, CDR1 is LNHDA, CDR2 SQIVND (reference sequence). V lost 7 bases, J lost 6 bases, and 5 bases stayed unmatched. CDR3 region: CASILGQGDTQYF. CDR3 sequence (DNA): TGTGCCAGTATTCTCGGACAGGGGGATACGCAGTATTTT.

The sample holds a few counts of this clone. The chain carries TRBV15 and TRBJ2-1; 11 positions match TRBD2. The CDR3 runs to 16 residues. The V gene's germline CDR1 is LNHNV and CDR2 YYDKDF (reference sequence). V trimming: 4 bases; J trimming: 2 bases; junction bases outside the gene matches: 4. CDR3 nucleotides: TGTGCCACCAGCACCAGACTAGCGGGGCCCTACAATGAGCAGTTCTTC. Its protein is CATSTRLAGPYNEQFF.

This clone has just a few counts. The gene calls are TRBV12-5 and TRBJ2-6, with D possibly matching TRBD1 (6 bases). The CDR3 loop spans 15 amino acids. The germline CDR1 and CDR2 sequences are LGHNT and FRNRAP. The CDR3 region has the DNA TGTGCCAGTTATAGAGGGGGCTCTGGGGCCAACGTCCTGACTTTC. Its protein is CASYRGGSGANVLTF.

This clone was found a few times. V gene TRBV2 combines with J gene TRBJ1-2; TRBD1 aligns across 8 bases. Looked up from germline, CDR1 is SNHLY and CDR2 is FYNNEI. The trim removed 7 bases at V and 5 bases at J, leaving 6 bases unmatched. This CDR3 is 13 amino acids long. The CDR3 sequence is CASTLDRGYGYTF. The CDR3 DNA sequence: TGTGCCAGCACCTTAGACAGGGGTTATGGCTACACCTTC.

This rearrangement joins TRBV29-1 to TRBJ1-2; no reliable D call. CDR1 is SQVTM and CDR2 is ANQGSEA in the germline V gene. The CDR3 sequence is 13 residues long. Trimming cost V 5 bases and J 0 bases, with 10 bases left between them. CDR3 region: CSVNNEANYGYTF. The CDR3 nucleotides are TGCAGCGTTAATAACGAAGCTAACTATGGCTACACCTTC.

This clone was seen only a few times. This CDR3 is CASSSGTGTYSNQPQHF. CDR3 sequence (DNA): TGTGCCAGCAGCTCCGGGACAGGGACTTATAGCAATCAGCCCCAGCATTTT. The V call is TRBV7-5, the J call TRBJ1-5; the table gives TRBD1 as D, unverified against the DNA. TRBV7-5 counts as a pseudogene. CDR3 length: 17 amino acids.

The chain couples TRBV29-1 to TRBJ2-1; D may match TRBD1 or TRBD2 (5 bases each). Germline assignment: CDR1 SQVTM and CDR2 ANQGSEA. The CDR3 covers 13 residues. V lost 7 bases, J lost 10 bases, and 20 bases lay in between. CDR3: CSERSGGIEEQFF. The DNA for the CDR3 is TGCAGCGAAAGAAGTGGGGGTATCGAGGAGCAGTTCTTC.

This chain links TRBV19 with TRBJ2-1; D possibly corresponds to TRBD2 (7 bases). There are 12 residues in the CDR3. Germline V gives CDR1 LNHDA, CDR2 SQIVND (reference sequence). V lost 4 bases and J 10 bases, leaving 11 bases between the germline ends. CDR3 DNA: TGTGCCAGTAGTAGATGGGGGGGCGAGCAGTTCTTC. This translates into CASSRWGGEQFF.

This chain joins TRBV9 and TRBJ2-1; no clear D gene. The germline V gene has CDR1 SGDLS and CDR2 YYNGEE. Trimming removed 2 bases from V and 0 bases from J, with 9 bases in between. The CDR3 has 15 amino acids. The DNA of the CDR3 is TGTGCCAGCAGCGTGAGTGGCGGCTCCTACAATGAGCAGTTCTTC. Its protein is CASSVSGGSYNEQFF. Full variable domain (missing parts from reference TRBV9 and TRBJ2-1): DSGVTQTPKHLITATGQRVTLRCSPRSGDLSVYWYQQSLDQGLQFLIQYYNGEERAKGNILERFSAQQFPDLHSELNLSSLELGDSALYFCASSVSGGSYNEQFFGPGTRLTVL.

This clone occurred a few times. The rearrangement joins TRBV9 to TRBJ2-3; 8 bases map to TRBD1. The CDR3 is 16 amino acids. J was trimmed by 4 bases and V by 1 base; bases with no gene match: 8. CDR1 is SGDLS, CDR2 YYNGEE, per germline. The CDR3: CASSVSQGVRADTQYF. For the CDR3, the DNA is TGTGCCAGCAGCGTATCACAGGGGGTTAGGGCAGATACGCAGTATTTT.

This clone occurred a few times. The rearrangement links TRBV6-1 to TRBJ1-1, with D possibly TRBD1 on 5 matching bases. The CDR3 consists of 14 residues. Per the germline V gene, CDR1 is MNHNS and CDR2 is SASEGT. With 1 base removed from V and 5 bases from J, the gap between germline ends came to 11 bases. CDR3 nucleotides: TGTGCCAGCAGTGAAGGGCCGGGGGGAACTGAAGCTTTCTTT. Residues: CASSEGPGGTEAFF.

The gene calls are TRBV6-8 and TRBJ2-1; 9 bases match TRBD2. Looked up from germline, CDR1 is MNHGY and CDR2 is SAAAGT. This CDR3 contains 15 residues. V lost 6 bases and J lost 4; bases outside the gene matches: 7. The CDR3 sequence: CASSEFSGSYNEQFF. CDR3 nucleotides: TGTGCCAGCAGCGAATTTAGCGGGAGTTACAATGAGCAGTTCTTC.